These 10 T cell receptor beta chains share one sample of origin, sequenced in a study of cytomegalovirus exposure and HLA in healthy donors. A multiplex PCR was run with 60 Vbeta primers and 13 Jbeta primers. The protocol was immunoSEQ multiplex PCR, while the TCRdb copy is restricted to in-frame clones and leaves out a portion. The data show around 120,000 clones, with 70% to 85% seen just once and around 10% held by the top ten. Sequenced material: PBMCs. The receptors were gathered from a woman aged 45-65 years in good health and CMV-seropositive.

The chain is built from TRBV10-3 and TRBJ2-7; TRBD2 matches at 8 bases. This CDR3 is built from 14 residues. Trimming at V came to 2 bases and at J to 4 bases, leaving 4 bases not matched to a gene. Germline V gene data show CDR1 as ENHRY and CDR2 as SYGVKD. The CDR3 nucleotides read TGTGCCATCAGTGAGACTAGCGGACAATACGAGCAGTACTTC. Its translation: CAISETSGQYEQYF.

The gene calls are TRBV21-1 and TRBJ2-1; TRBD1, the table's D call, was not compared with the DNA. TRBV21-1 is an annotated pseudogene. The CDR3 consists of 16 residues. CDR3 DNA sequence: TGTGCCAGCAGCAAAGAGGAAGCAGGGTCAGGCAATGAGCAGTTCTTC. This sequence encodes CASSKEEAGSGNEQFF.

In this sample, this clone turned up once. The chain employs TRBV5-6 and TRBJ2-2; D unclear. V was shortened by 2 bases and J by 4 bases, with 9 bases between the two germline ends. The CDR3 is made up of 14 amino acids. Germline V gene data show CDR1 as SGHDT and CDR2 as YYEEEE. CDR3: CASSFRYLTGELFF. The CDR3 region has the DNA TGTGCCAGCAGCTTCCGCTACCTCACCGGGGAGCTGTTTTTT.

This clone was counted a single time. V usage is TRBV6-5 and J usage is TRBJ2-4; D is possibly TRBD1 (5 bases). The CDR3 sequence is 15 residues long. Germline values: CDR1 MNHEY, CDR2 SVGAGI. Trimming removed 4 bases at V and 3 bases at J, with 13 bases between. CDR3 coding DNA: TGTGCCAGCAGTTTCGGACAACCCGACAAAAACATTCAGTACTTC. Amino acids: CASSFGQPDKNIQYF.

This chain uses TRBV5-4 with TRBJ2-4; the D gene is possibly TRBD1 (6 bases). CDR3 length equals 16 residues. CDR1 is SGHNT, CDR2 YYREEE, per germline (reference sequence). V was trimmed by 0 bases and J by 5 bases, leaving 15 bases between them. This CDR3 reads CASSLGPQGLENIQYF. CDR3 in DNA: TGTGCCAGCAGCTTGGGACCCCAGGGGCTCGAAAACATTCAGTACTTC.

The V and J genes are TRBV5-1 and TRBJ1-1; D is perhaps TRBD1 (6 bases). This CDR3 is built from 15 residues. V shed 0 bases and J shed 4 bases, with 13 bases lying between them. The germline CDR1 and CDR2 sequences are SGHRS and YFSETQ. This chain's CDR3 is CASSLGRTGFTEAFF. The CDR3 DNA reads as TGCGCCAGCAGCTTGGGACGAACAGGGTTCACTGAAGCTTTCTTT.

V is TRBV11-2 and J is TRBJ1-1; 7 positions match TRBD1. V was pared by 3 bases and J by 1 base, with 2 bases of the junction left unmatched. The CDR3 has 14 residues. Germline values: CDR1 SGHAT, CDR2 FQNNGV. CDR3: CASSLGTANTEAFF. CDR3 nucleotide sequence: TGTGCCAGCAGCTTGGGGACAGCGAACACTGAAGCTTTCTTT.

This chain connects TRBV28 to TRBJ2-2; 12 nucleotides line up with TRBD2. After removal of 5 bases from V and 5 bases from J, the junction contained 9 bases not matched to a gene. The CDR3 consists of 17 residues. From germline, CDR1 is MDHEN and CDR2 SYDVKM. Here the CDR3 reads CASSPQSTSGRTGELFF. The CDR3, as DNA: TGTGCCAGCAGTCCGCAGTCGACTAGCGGGAGAACCGGGGAGCTGTTTTTT.

The chain carries TRBV30 and TRBJ2-3; TRBD2 matches 11 bases. The CDR3 covers 16 residues. Germline V gene lookup returns CDR1 GTSNPN and CDR2 SVGIG (reference sequence). J was trimmed by 5 bases and V by 4 bases; bases with no gene match: 11. The CDR3 loop is CAWTQVAGGKGDTQYF. The CDR3 coding sequence is TGTGCCTGGACCCAGGTAGCGGGAGGGAAGGGAGATACGCAGTATTTT.

This chain joins TRBV19 and TRBJ1-4; maybe TRBD1 (5 bases). This CDR3 region has 16 residues. The V gene lost 5 bases and the J gene lost 0 bases, with 13 bases spanning the gap. CDR1 and CDR2 (germline): LNHDA, SQIVND (reference sequence). The CDR3 DNA sequence: TGTGCCAGTAGTCCCCGGGGGAGTGCAACTAATGAAAAACTGTTTTTT. Its protein is CASSPRGSATNEKLFF.